This is a list of T cell receptor beta chains from one sample in a study of regulatory T cells in long-lasting Graves disease. From the multiplex PCR reads, TCRdb called clonotypes with MiXCR, one entry per CDR3 protein. The data show 600,000 to 650,000 distinct CDR3 sequences, less than 20% seen once. These same records also appear under a second study, on T cells in Graves' hyperthyroidism and ophthalmopathy.

Sequencing was performed on peripheral blood mononuclear cells (PBMCs), taken at new diagnosis, from a patient treated with antithyroid drugs. The receptors come from a woman in her 30s with Graves disease. Each CDR3 is given without its conserved first and last residue. For some rows the clone size is stated as once, few or many, or as a class when expanded; others skip it.

J gene: TRBJ2-3
V gene: TRBV5-1
clone size: many
CDR3 protein: ASSSGDVTDTQY

J gene: TRBJ2-2
V gene: TRBV20-1
clone size: many
CDR3 protein: SATQGGGADTGELF

J gene: TRBJ1-1
V gene: TRBV30
clone size: NA
CDR3 protein: AWNAGQGDTEAF

J gene: TRBJ1-1
V gene: TRBV19
clone size: few
CDR3 protein: ASSNPGLGTEAF

J gene: TRBJ1-6
V gene: TRBV11-2
clone size: NA
CDR3 protein: ASSSAKGNSPLH

J gene: TRBJ1-1
V gene: TRBV30
clone size: many
CDR3 protein: AWDRAGGKTEAF

J gene: TRBJ2-2
V gene: TRBV19
clone size: NA
CDR3 protein: ASSHGQANTGELF

J gene: TRBJ2-7
V gene: TRBV5-1
clone size: many
CDR3 protein: ASSLRFGTTSYEQY

J gene: TRBJ2-2
V gene: TRBV28
clone size: many
CDR3 protein: ASSSAPYRGRNTGELF

J gene: TRBJ1-1
V gene: TRBV2
clone size: many
CDR3 protein: ASSGVGETEAF

J gene: TRBJ2-3
V gene: TRBV28
clone size: many
CDR3 protein: ASRKTGGRPTDTQY

J gene: TRBJ2-1
V gene: TRBV6-1
clone size: NA
CDR3 protein: ASSPDRATNSEQF

J gene: TRBJ2-7
V gene: TRBV7-2
clone size: few
CDR3 protein: ASSYRDRGVYEQY

J gene: TRBJ2-2
V gene: TRBV7-2
clone size: few
CDR3 protein: ASSPPGLPGGTGELF

J gene: TRBJ2-5
V gene: TRBV28
clone size: few
CDR3 protein: ASSPYPGQLY

J gene: TRBJ2-3
V gene: TRBV6-1
clone size: many
CDR3 protein: ASSTPPGFGADTQY